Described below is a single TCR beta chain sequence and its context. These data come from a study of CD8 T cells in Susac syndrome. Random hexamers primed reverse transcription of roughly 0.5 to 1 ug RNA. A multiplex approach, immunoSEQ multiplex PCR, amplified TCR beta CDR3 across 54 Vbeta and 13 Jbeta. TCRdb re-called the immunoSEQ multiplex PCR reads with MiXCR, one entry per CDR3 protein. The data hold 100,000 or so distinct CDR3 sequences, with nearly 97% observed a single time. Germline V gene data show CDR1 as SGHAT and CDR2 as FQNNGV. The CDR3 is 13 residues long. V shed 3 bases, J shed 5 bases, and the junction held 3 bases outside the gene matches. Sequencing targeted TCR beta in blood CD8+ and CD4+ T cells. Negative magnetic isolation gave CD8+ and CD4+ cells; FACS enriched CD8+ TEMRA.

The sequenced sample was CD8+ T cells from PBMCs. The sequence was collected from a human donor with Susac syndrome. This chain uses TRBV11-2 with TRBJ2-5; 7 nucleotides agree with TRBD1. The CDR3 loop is CASSLGQLETQYF. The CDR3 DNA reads TGTGCCAGCAGCTTGGGACAGTTGGAGACCCAGTACTTC.